These 6 T cell receptor beta chains originate from one sample sequenced in a study of Graves' ophthalmopathy and Graves' hyperthyroidism. Scientists amplified the TCR beta CDR3 regions from RNA transcripts. Second-round multiplex PCR came after a first-round RT-PCR that employed HTBI primers. TCRdb processed the multiplex PCR reads anew with MiXCR; each CDR3 protein has one entry. This table has over a million distinct CDR3 sequences, less than 45% appearing once. Material: peripheral blood or thyroid tissue (not recorded which). These receptors originate from an adult man with Graves' hyperthyroidism.

The chain combines TRBV7-3 with TRBJ2-5; D may be TRBD2 (5 bases). The CDR3 sequence is 12 residues long. V was cut by 5 bases and J by 5 bases, with 9 bases left in between. From germline, CDR1 is SGHTA and CDR2 FQGTGA. CDR3 nucleotides: TGTGCCAGCAGCCCGGGGATCGAGACCCAGTACTTC. Residues: CASSPGIETQYF.

The sample holds many counts of this clonotype. V gene TRBV4-2 combines with J gene TRBJ2-6; D possibly corresponds to TRBD1 (5 bases). Germline V gives CDR1 LGHNA, CDR2 YNFKEQ. With 0 bases removed from V and 0 bases from J, the gap between germline ends came to 9 bases. The CDR3 has 17 amino acids. Here the CDR3 reads CASSQDNRLSGANVLTF. CDR3 sequence (DNA): TGTGCCAGCAGCCAAGATAACAGGCTCTCTGGGGCCAACGTCCTGACTTTC.

The chain employs TRBV16 and TRBJ2-7; 11 bases are a match to TRBD1. CDR3 length equals 15 residues. Trimming removed 5 bases from V and 4 bases from J; junction bases left unmatched: 7. The germline V gene encodes CDR1 KGHSY and CDR2 FQNENV. The CDR3 loop reads CASSGGTGGTYEQYF. DNA of the CDR3: TGTGCCAGCAGCGGAGGGACAGGGGGAACGTACGAGCAGTACTTC.

Ten or more counts support this clonotype. The V and J genes are TRBV19 and TRBJ1-2, with D tentatively TRBD1 (6 bases). This CDR3 comprises 18 residues. With 7 bases removed from V and 0 bases from J, the gap between germline ends came to 24 bases. Germline-derived CDR1 and CDR2 are LNHDA and SQIVND (reference sequence). The CDR3 sequence: CASTFLDSRTASNYGYTF. CDR3 sequence (DNA): TGTGCCAGTACCTTCCTTGATTCTCGGACAGCATCTAACTATGGCTACACCTTC.

This clonotype showed up just once. CDR3 coding DNA: TGTGCCAGCAGTTTAGGAAACGGCCGGCCCCAGCATTTT. Its translation: CASSLGNGRPQHF. The chain is built from TRBV12-3 or TRBV12-4 and TRBJ1-5; D unclear. Trimming pared 1 base from V and 9 bases from J, leaving 10 bases between. The CDR3 has 13 amino acids.

The chain combines TRBV10-3 with TRBJ1-5; D possibly corresponds to TRBD1 (6 bases). Germline-derived CDR1 and CDR2 are ENHRY and SYGVKD. The CDR3 loop spans 18 amino acids. V gave up 10 bases and J gave up 2 bases, with 27 bases separating them. This CDR3 is CASSENRQAPGGNQPQHF. The CDR3 bases are TGTGCCAGCAGCGAAAACCGACAGGCCCCAGGTGGCAATCAGCCCCAGCATTTT.